These T cell receptor beta chains were read from a single sample in a study of graft-versus-host responses after intestinal transplantation. No cognate antigen is known for these TCRs. Using immunoSEQ multiplex PCR, the repertoire was profiled, and TCRdb retains in-frame clones only, with some absent. This table holds 75,000 to 100,000 clones, 80% to 95% found once. Sequencing was performed on unstimulated CD4+ T cells sorted from spleen or lymph node cells, taken before intestinal transplant. The receptors were sampled from a human donor who received an intestinal transplant. Both conserved end residues are trimmed from each CDR3.

TRBV5-1,11,ASSWDIGNTIY
TRBV27,11,ASSFQGVGGYT
TRBV18,14,ASSLPGPSGTYEQY
TRBV5-1,12,ASSTPGTSVEQY
TRBV30,12,AWSVGGPYNEQF
TRBV5-1,16,ASSPVKSGRADTDTQY
TRBV30,15,AWSGPLFATGFNGYT
TRBV7-2,10,ASSLSREKLF
TRBV19,13,ASSRRTGNNSPLH
TRBV6-5,12,ASSATGTGNTIY
TRBV28,13,ASSFLTGGNGGYT
TRBV7-2,14,ASSSDGTSGLGEQY
TRBV5-4,11,ASSLGGHTEAF
TRBV19,14,ASSRAGGSGDETQY
TRBV19,11,ASSHRANTEAF
TRBV10-3,12,AIRDLTFTDTQY
TRBV5-1,12,ASSLEGRGERAF
TRBV10-2,13,ASRTRGLAGVEQY
TRBV25-1,13,ASSEVGEVRSPLH
TRBV7-6,13,ASSLWTSGSNEQF
TRBV5-1,12,ASSLASGEETQY
TRBV30,9,AWSRGNEQF
TRBV27,17,ASSLRGQGTGKGNQPQH